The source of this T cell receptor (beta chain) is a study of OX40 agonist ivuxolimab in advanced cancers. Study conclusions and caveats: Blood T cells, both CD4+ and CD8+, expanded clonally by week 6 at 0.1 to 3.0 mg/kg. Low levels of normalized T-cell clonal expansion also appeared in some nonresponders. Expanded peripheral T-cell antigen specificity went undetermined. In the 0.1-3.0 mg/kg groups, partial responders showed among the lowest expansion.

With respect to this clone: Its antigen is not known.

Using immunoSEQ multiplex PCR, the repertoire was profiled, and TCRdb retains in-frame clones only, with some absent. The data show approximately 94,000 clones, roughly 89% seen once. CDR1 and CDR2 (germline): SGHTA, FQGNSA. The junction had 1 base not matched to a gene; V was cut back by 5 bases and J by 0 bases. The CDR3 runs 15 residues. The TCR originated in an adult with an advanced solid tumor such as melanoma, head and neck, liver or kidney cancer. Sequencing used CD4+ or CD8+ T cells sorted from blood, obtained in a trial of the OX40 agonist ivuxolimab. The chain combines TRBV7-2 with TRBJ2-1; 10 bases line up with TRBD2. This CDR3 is CASSERGGSYNEQFF. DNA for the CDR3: TGTGCCAGCAGCGAGCGGGGGGGCTCCTACAATGAGCAGTTCTTC.